Listed here are 13 T cell receptor beta chains from one sample, sequenced in a study of graft-versus-host responses after intestinal transplantation. Here immunoSEQ multiplex PCR was the method, and the copy in TCRdb shows in-frame clones only, minus some. The table includes about 98,000 clones, about 83% detected once. Specimen: PBMCs, collected 255 days after intestinal transplant. The receptors come from a human patient who received an intestinal transplant, so some T cells may come from the graft donor.

The rearrangement uses TRBV6-1 and TRBJ2-3, with 8 bases that match TRBD1. The CDR3 extends over 13 amino acids. With 8 bases clipped from V and 7 bases from J, the junction kept 8 bases outside the gene matches. CDR1 is MNHNS and CDR2 is SASEGT in the germline V gene. CDR3 DNA: TGTGCCAGCCTTACCGGGACAGGCTATACGCAGTATTTT. Translated: CASLTGTGYTQYF.

V gene TRBV6-1 combines with J gene TRBJ2-7, with TRBD1 matching 12 bases. The CDR3 contains 16 residues. V shed 4 bases, J shed 5 bases, and the junction held 9 bases outside the gene matches. CDR1 MNHNS and CDR2 SASEGT come from the germline V gene. CDR3 in amino acids: CASSGRDRGHCDEQYF. The CDR3 nucleotides are TGTGCCAGCAGTGGCAGGGACAGGGGGCATTGTGACGAGCAGTACTTC.

In this sample, this clone turned up once. The chain combines TRBV28 with TRBJ2-1; 7 bases fit TRBD2. The germline V gene has CDR1 MDHEN and CDR2 SYDVKM. The CDR3 loop spans 13 amino acids. Losses at the gene ends were 6 bases for V and 7 bases for J; bases not matched to a gene: 6. The CDR3 DNA is TGTGCCAGCAGCCTGGGACTACTGAATGAGCAGTTCTTC. This gives the protein CASSLGLLNEQFF.

The V call is TRBV10-3, the J call TRBJ2-5, with D perhaps TRBD1 (5 bases). V lost 3 bases and J 6 bases, leaving 17 bases between the germline ends. The CDR3 runs to 15 residues. The germline CDR1 and CDR2 sequences are ENHRY and SYGVKD. CDR3 residues: CAISESQGGLKTQYF. The CDR3 region has the DNA TGTGCCATCAGTGAATCGCAGGGCGGATTGAAGACCCAGTACTTC.

The gene calls are TRBV7-8 and TRBJ2-5; D call uncertain. V lost 2 bases, J lost 0 bases, and 10 bases lay in between. Germline values: CDR1 SGHVS, CDR2 FQNEAQ. The CDR3 has 15 residues. The CDR3 is CASSLPSMYQETQYF. As DNA, the CDR3 is TGTGCCAGCAGCTTACCCTCAATGTACCAAGAGACCCAGTACTTC.

CDR3 nucleotides: TGCAGCGGCGCGGGGATCACTGAAGCTTTCTTT. This codes for CSGAGITEAFF. The V and J genes are TRBV29-1 and TRBJ1-1, with D uncertain. V gave up 7 bases and J gave up 4 bases, with 10 bases separating them. The CDR3 runs 11 residues. Looked up from germline, CDR1 is SQVTM and CDR2 is ANQGSEA. Full variable domain (remainder filled in from reference TRBV29-1 and TRBJ1-1): SAVISQKPSRDICQRGTSLTIQCQVDSQVTMMFWYRQQPGQSLTLIATANQGSEATYESGFVIDKFPISRPNLTFSTLTVSNMSPEDSSIYLCSGAGITEAFFGQGTRLTVV.

The CDR3: CASSLAHGSEAFF. In nucleotides, the CDR3 is TGTGCCAGCAGCTTAGCGCACGGGTCTGAAGCTTTCTTT. V and J are TRBV7-6 and TRBJ1-1, with D unclear. The CDR3 covers 13 residues. The germline gives CDR1 SGHVS, CDR2 FNYEAQ. V gave up 0 bases and J gave up 6 bases, with 8 bases separating them.

There are a few counts of this clone. V gene TRBV6-6 combines with J gene TRBJ1-1; D gene ambiguous. This CDR3 region has 15 residues. Trimming removed 8 bases at V and 3 bases at J, with 19 bases between. Looked up from germline, CDR1 is MNHNY and CDR2 is SVGAGI (reference sequence). CDR3 sequence: CASVSSVYVDTEAFF. CDR3 nucleotides: TGTGCCAGCGTCTCATCGGTGTACGTGGACACTGAAGCTTTCTTT.

The chain has TRBV6-1 and TRBJ1-5, with a possible D match to TRBD1 (5 bases). Germline CDR1 MNHNS, CDR2 SASEGT. The CDR3 sequence is 15 residues long. V lost 5 bases and J 5 bases, leaving 16 bases between the germline ends. The chain's CDR3 is CASSSDFGGDQPQHF. The DNA of the CDR3 is TGTGCCAGCAGTTCCGACTTTGGGGGGGATCAGCCCCAGCATTTT.

The V and J genes are TRBV6-1 and TRBJ2-5, with unresolved D. The CDR3 sequence is 13 residues long. V was trimmed by 6 bases and J by 2 bases, leaving 10 bases between them. Germline lookup yields CDR1 MNHNS and CDR2 SASEGT. The CDR3 sequence: CASRVQEQETQYF. CDR3 bases: TGTGCCAGCAGGGTACAAGAACAAGAGACCCAGTACTTC.

This clone has only a few counts. The chain joins TRBV28 to TRBJ2-7; TRBD1 or TRBD2 may be the D gene (5 bases each). V lost 10 bases to trimming and J lost 3 bases, with 19 bases between them. Per germline, CDR1 MDHEN and CDR2 SYDVKM. CDR3 length: 14 residues. CDR3 sequence reads: CATRPRGLGYEQYF. CDR3 DNA: TGTGCCACCCGTCCGAGGGGCTTGGGCTACGAGCAGTACTTC.

The CDR3 DNA reads TGTGCCAGCAGTTACTCGGGCGGGGCAGAAAATTCACCCCTCCACTTT. Its translation: CASSYSGGAENSPLHF. This chain links TRBV6-5 with TRBJ1-6, with D maybe TRBD1 (5 bases). CDR1 and CDR2 (germline): MNHEY, SVGAGI. This CDR3 region has 16 residues. V shed 0 bases and J shed 7 bases, with 13 bases lying between them.

This chain joins TRBV9 and TRBJ1-3; D is undetermined. Looked up from germline, CDR1 is SGDLS and CDR2 is YYNGEE. The CDR3 spans 15 residues. The V and J ends lost 4 bases and 2 bases respectively, with 13 bases between them. As DNA, the CDR3 is TGTGCCAGCAGCTTAACGGGAACTCCTGGAAACACCATATATTTT. Residues: CASSLTGTPGNTIYF. Looking up the rest from reference TRBV9 and TRBJ1-3 gives the full variable domain: DSGVTQTPKHLITATGQRVTLRCSPRSGDLSVYWYQQSLDQGLQFLIQYYNGEERAKGNILERFSAQQFPDLHSELNLSSLELGDSALYFCASSLTGTPGNTIYFGEGSWLTVV.